This T cell receptor (beta chain) appears in the sequencing data of a study of cytomegalovirus exposure and HLA in healthy donors listed by TCRdb under 2017. Describing the broader study: An earlier analysis of some 620 of the donors reported approximately 260 Gb of sequence data and 117 million unique TCR beta sequences obtained from approximately 180 million T cells. Roughly 300 gigabases of sequencing data and approximately 80 million unique TCR sequences were included in an early release covering 550 to 650 HLA-typed donors. Of the roughly 400 genotyped donors, roughly 85% fell in the genetic ancestry cluster associated with self-reported Caucasian donors. The aim of the study was to test whether cataloging public T cell receptors could identify signatures of past pathogen exposure. The T cell repertoires of several hundred subjects were profiled by immunosequencing and related to cytomegalovirus serostatus. Along with the approximately 620-subject first cohort, a separate validation cohort of 120 different subjects was used. To predict cytomegalovirus infection status, the study brought together high-throughput TCR immunosequencing, statistical association of individual TCRs with disease status, and machine learning. A later analysis re-analyzed previously published TCR beta repertoires from about 730 donors and added high-resolution HLA genotyping to study TCR occurrence patterns. Rather than drawing on any new phenotypic data, the later analysis identified candidate immune exposures from TCR beta sequences and the way those sequences occurred across donors. An earlier analysis of 500 to 650 of the donors applied high-throughput TCR beta sequencing to assess whether each TCR beta V gene segment acted as functional or pseudogenic. Alongside the repertoire data, information on donor age, sex, ethnicity and CMV serostatus was compiled. A later genetic analysis used genome-wide SNP genotypes for 398 of the 666 donors, treating that subset as a discovery cohort. Every repertoire in the discovery cohort had been generated on one and the same sequencing platform. Class I and class II HLA loci were covered by the typing at four-digit resolution. Typing coverage differed by locus: A, B, C, DRB1 and DQB1 were typed in roughly 629-630 donors, DQA1 in 500 to 550, DPA1 in 600 to 610, and DPB1 in 450 to 490. Because of strong linkage in the cohort, five DR-DQ haplotypes were treated as single units for association and clustering. Across approximately 400 genotyped donors of the cohort, an average of approximately 240,000 unique TCR beta nucleotide sequences per donor were sequenced, and roughly 18% of those sequences were non-productive.

Receptor libraries were prepared by the immunoSEQ multiplex PCR assay. A mixture of 60 forward primers for TCR Vbeta segments and 13 reverse primers for TCR Jbeta segments was used in the multiplex PCR. Amplification of the CDR3 region of rearranged TCR beta genes was performed with a multiplex PCR assay on genomic DNA. The Illumina HiSeq System was used to sequence the amplified TCR beta libraries as 87-base-pair reads. On the study's bioinformatics: A later analysis tallied around 82 million unique TCR beta chains across the 660 or so repertoires, and approximately 11 million of those chains were shared by two or more donors. Raw reads were error-corrected and collapsed into unique sequences with a nearest-neighbor algorithm that merged closely related sequences to remove PCR and sequencing errors. To assign V, D and J gene segments, CDR3 sequences were aligned to IMGT reference sequences. For a sequence to be retained, at least a six-nucleotide match to both a V gene segment and a J gene segment was required. Rearrangements were classified as productive when the CDR3 lacked stop codons and remained in frame with V and J, and all other rearrangements were classified as non-productive. Following IMGT convention, CDR3 was defined as the stretch from the second conserved V-encoded cysteine up to the conserved J-encoded phenylalanine. Sequences without an unambiguous match to a single V gene segment were excluded from the earlier analysis of approximately 560 of the donors. In an earlier analysis of 450 to 700 of the donors, V segments were called functional above 56.7% productive rearrangements and were called segregating when the between-donor standard deviation exceeded 5%. A statistical classification framework was built to diagnose cytomegalovirus status from the catalog of TCR beta chain sequences. In a later analysis, TCR nucleotide sequences were compared against IMGT/GENE-DB human TR gene sequences so that V and J genes could be assigned. The TCRdist pipeline was used in a later analysis to assign CDR3 sequences and most-parsimonious VDJ recombination scenarios. In a later analysis, every TCR beta chain was defined by the combination of its CDR3 amino acid sequence and its V-gene family, and reads without a unique V-gene family were dropped. In a later analysis, 500 to 650 highly shared, low-generation-probability nucleotide sequences were removed to address suspected cross-contamination and a sequencing artifact. In a later analysis, a clonal expansion index was calculated for each public chain from normalized within-repertoire ranks of inferred template counts. A later analysis computed generation probabilities with a VDJ recombination model fitted to out-of-frame rearrangements, and checked the results against IGoR. In a later analysis, TCR-TCR, TCR-HLA and TCR-CMV co-occurrence was scored with hypergeometric tests, and a repertoire-size bias correction was applied to TCR pairs. False discovery rates were estimated in a later analysis by permuting HLA or CMV assignments 20 times. A later analysis grouped co-occurring TCRs with DBSCAN, adding TCRdist sequence similarity when clustering within HLA-allele-positive subsets. Repertoires with fewer than 30,000 or more than 120,000 public chains, plus five repertoires with anomalous nucleotide sharing, were excluded from co-occurrence clustering. TCRdb re-hosts the immuneACCESS table, in-frame sequences only. Its copies lack some clones; in the studies checked, an unresolved V gene accounts for under half of them, and the cause for the rest is not known. For V, J and clone size, that table is used; D and trimming come from the DNA. This sample is represented by 60,000 to 75,000 clones; roughly four fifths of them were singletons. Approximately 12% of the sample belongs to the ten largest clones.

Points the paper makes about the study in general: Strong co-occurrence of HLA alleles, especially DR and DQ, made assigning TCR associations to individual alleles difficult. Broadly in line with IMGT annotations, most TCR beta V segments showed up in productive rearrangements about 90% or about 30% of the time in an earlier analysis of 450 to 600 of the donors. Across donors, most TCR sequences were observed very rarely, whereas some public TCRs were present in many individuals. A further reported finding was that TCR beta sequences accurately predicted the HLA-A and HLA-B alleles for most subjects in the first cohort. Compared with the roughly 720-donor mean, donors in an Asian-associated ancestry cluster had fewer N-insertions in productive TCRs, according to a later genetic analysis. The classifier was reported to diagnose cytomegalovirus status with high specificity and sensitivity in both the original and validation cohorts. Several of the top co-occurrence clusters appeared to be linked to parvovirus B19, influenza, CMV and Epstein-Barr virus, according to a later analysis. Correlated functional status among segregating V segments might reflect linkage disequilibrium, but an unknown experimental factor could not be ruled out. A later analysis found that most CMV-associated TCR beta chains appeared HLA-restricted, with HLA associations seemingly driven largely by CMV exposure. The authors suggested that the approach could potentially be generalized to other disease states and immunological phenotypes. The earlier analysis of almost 600 of the donors excluded roughly 17 rarely observed V segments, including chromosome 9 orphons, because counts were too low. Only TCR beta chains were sequenced in this cohort, and the absence of alpha or paired-chain data limited detectable features. A later genetic analysis associated a missense DCLRE1C variant with V-gene and J-gene trimming of TCR beta chains, and an independent cohort replicated the association. A group of highly shared sequence variants was considered likely to be a technical artifact of the sequencing pipeline. A total of roughly 160 TCR beta chains were listed by the study as associated with cytomegalovirus. The 87-base-pair reads could not distinguish some IMGT-functional V segments, including TRBV6-2 and TRBV6-3, so those segments were excluded. A later analysis found that HLA-associated TCR beta chains were more clonally expanded and had lower generation probabilities than equally common non-associated chains. Specific HLA alleles were associated with 15,000 to 20,000 TCR beta sequences at a false discovery rate of 0.05 in a later analysis. Roughly uniform sequencing depth across donors was assumed in presence/absence analyses, although this assumption may not hold. Because HLA typing was unavailable for some donors at each locus, only the typed subset was used in association tests. In a later analysis, the rate of TCR association differed among HLA loci, with DRB1 alleles having the most associated TCRs and HLA-C alleles having the fewest. Three of the identified cytomegalovirus-associated TCR beta chains were confirmed in vitro to be specific for cytomegalovirus antigens. CMV serostatus was the only immune exposure information available for the cohort.

V is pared back by 8 bases and J by 0 bases, with 13 bases lying between the germline termini. The CDR3 covers 14 residues, taking in both the cysteine and the phenylalanine. Here the CDR3 DNA is all that survives: 42 bases in frame from base 1. Via the germline V gene, CDR1 is SGHVS and CDR2 FQNEAQ. With respect to this clone: The antigen it binds to is not known. Base quality data are lacking; no much larger clone is found one base away.

The cohort comprised fewer than 750 healthy bone marrow donors. All cohort members were sampled while nominally healthy, although unrecorded immune exposures were likely present. The donor was CMV seropositive and belonged to the group of 250 to 300 seropositive cohort members. A peripheral blood sample was provided by each donor, and peripheral blood mononuclear cells were used for TCR beta sequencing. Genomic DNA extraction from the blood cell samples was performed with the Qiagen DNeasy Blood Extraction Kit. This TCR was recovered from an older woman in good health and CMV-seropositive. The V and J segments used are TRBV7-8 and TRBJ1-1; TRBD1 is a weak D gene call, 5 bases matching. The sample taken for sequencing was PBMCs. The DNA sequence is given as TGTGCCAGCCGACCAGGGATTATGAACACTGAAGCTTTCTTT. Its translation is CASRPGIMNTEAFF. With all but the CDR3 taken from the reference TRBV7-8 and TRBJ1-1 genes, the full variable domain is: GAGVSQSPRYKVAKRGQDVALRCDPISGHVSLFWYQQALGQGPEFLTYFQNEAQLDKSGLPSDRFFAERPEGSVSTLKIQRTQQEDSAVYLCASRPGIMNTEAFFGQGTRLTVV.